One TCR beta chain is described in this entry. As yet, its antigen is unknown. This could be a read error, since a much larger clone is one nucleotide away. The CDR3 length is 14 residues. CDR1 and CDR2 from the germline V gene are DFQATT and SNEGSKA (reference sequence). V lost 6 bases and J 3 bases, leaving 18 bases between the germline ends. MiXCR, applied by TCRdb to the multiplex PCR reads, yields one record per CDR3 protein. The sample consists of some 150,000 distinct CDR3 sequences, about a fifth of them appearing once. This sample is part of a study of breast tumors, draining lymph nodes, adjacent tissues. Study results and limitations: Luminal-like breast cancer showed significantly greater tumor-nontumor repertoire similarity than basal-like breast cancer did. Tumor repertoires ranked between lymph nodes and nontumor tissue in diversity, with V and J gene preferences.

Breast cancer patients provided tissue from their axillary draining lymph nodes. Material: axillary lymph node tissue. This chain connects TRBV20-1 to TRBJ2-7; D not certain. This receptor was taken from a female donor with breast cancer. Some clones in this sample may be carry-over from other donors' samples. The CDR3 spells CSAVKQRPLYEQYF. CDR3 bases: TGCAGTGCCGTAAAACAGAGGCCGCTCTACGAGCAGTACTTC.